Listed here are 7 T cell receptor beta chains from one sample, sequenced in a study of blood T cell repertoires in COVID-19. Assay: immunoSEQ multiplex PCR; the TCRdb copy retains only in-frame clones and omits some. This table holds roughly 97,000 clones, roughly 80% found once. The sequenced sample consisted of peripheral blood. The receptors come from a man aged 60-69 years with acute or convalescent COVID-19.

This chain uses TRBV7-9 with TRBJ2-2; possible D gene TRBD2, 6 bases. V was shortened by 5 bases and J by 7 bases, with 11 bases between the two germline ends. Germline values: CDR1 SEHNR, CDR2 FQNEAQ (reference sequence). There are 13 residues in the CDR3. CDR3 bases: TGTGCCAGCAGCCCACTGGGGGGCGGGGAGCTGTTTTTT. Translating gives CASSPLGGGELFF.

This clone was picked up one time. The V call is TRBV5-5, the J call TRBJ1-1; 8 positions match TRBD1. Germline lookup yields CDR1 SGHKS and CDR2 YYEKEE (reference sequence). Losses at the gene ends were 0 bases for V and 3 bases for J; bases not matched to a gene: 4. The CDR3 sequence is 15 residues long. CDR3 sequence reads: CASSLADRGHTEAFF. CDR3 DNA: TGTGCCAGCAGCTTGGCTGACAGGGGTCACACTGAAGCTTTCTTT.

The J gene is TRBJ1-3, the V gene TRBV5-4; no definite D call. The CDR3 spans 13 residues. Germline V CDR1 and CDR2: SGHNT, YYREEE (reference sequence). The ends were cut back, 4 bases at V and 3 bases at J, with 8 bases in the middle. The CDR3 sequence: CASSREYGNTIYF. CDR3 nucleotide sequence: TGTGCCAGCAGCAGGGAGTATGGAAACACCATATATTTT. Drawing the rest from reference TRBV5-4 and TRBJ1-3, the complete variable domain is ETGVTQSPTHLIKTRGQQVTLRCSSQSGHNTVSWYQQALGQGPQFIFQYYREEENGRGNFPPRFSGLQFPNYSSELNVNALELDDSALYLCASSREYGNTIYFGEGSWLTVV.

The chain couples TRBV30 to TRBJ2-4, with D unresolved. Looked up from germline, CDR1 is GTSNPN and CDR2 is SVGIG (reference sequence). The V gene lost 0 bases and the J gene lost 9 bases, with 9 bases spanning the gap. The CDR3 contains 12 residues. The CDR3: CAWSVDRSIQYF. The CDR3 bases are TGTGCCTGGAGTGTAGACCGGAGCATTCAGTACTTC.

The rearrangement links TRBV9 to TRBJ1-1, with D tentatively TRBD1 (6 bases). Germline CDR1 is SGDLS and CDR2 is YYNGEE. With 3 bases removed from V and 5 bases from J, the gap between germline ends came to 17 bases. The CDR3 extends over 15 amino acids. CDR3 sequence: CASSATPGGFTEAFF. CDR3 coding DNA: TGTGCCAGCAGCGCCACTCCGGGGGGCTTTACTGAAGCTTTCTTT.

The V call is TRBV2, the J call TRBJ1-2, with 7 bases aligning to TRBD1. J lost 4 bases, V lost 11 bases, and 7 bases had no gene match. The CDR3 is 12 amino acids. CDR1 and CDR2 from the germline V gene are SNHLY and FYNNEI. The DNA for the CDR3 is TGTGCCGGAGACAGGGATGGCTATGGCTACACCTTC. It codes for CAGDRDGYGYTF.

V usage is TRBV5-1 and J usage is TRBJ2-2; TRBD1 matches 8 bases. This CDR3 comprises 15 residues. With V trimmed by 4 bases and J by 1 base, 3 bases remained unmatched. Germline V gives CDR1 SGHRS, CDR2 YFSETQ. For the CDR3, the DNA is TGCGCCAGCAGCCCCGGGACAGGGAACACCGGGGAGCTGTTTTTT. Its protein product is CASSPGTGNTGELFF. The full variable domain, in which reference TRBV5-1 and TRBJ2-2 provide the parts outside the CDR3, is KAGVTQTPRYLIKTRGQQVTLSCSPISGHRSVSWYQQTPGQGLQFLFEYFSETQRNKGNFPGRFSGRQFSNSRSEMNVSTLELGDSALYLCASSPGTGNTGELFFGEGSRLTVL.